Listed below are T cell receptor beta chains from one sample, sequenced in a study of blood T cell repertoires in COVID-19. This table comes from immunoSEQ multiplex PCR, and its TCRdb copy is limited to in-frame clones, with some not included. The profile shows about 24,000 clones, about 81% of them singletons. Sequences were obtained from peripheral blood. The receptors stem from a woman in her seventies with COVID-19, enrolled during active disease. The CDR3 runs from the conserved cysteine through the conserved F or W. Clone size is given for some rows only: seen once, a few or many times, or a class if the clone is expanded.

V gene: TRBV4-3
clone size: few
CDR3 protein: CASSQFSGGTNYGYTF

V gene: TRBV4-3
clone size: NA
CDR3 protein: CASSPRRGGYEQYF

V gene: TRBV19
clone size: NA
CDR3 protein: CASTTTGGGWDEKLFF

V gene: TRBV12-5
clone size: NA
CDR3 protein: CASAWTGGSTEAFF

V gene: TRBV5-4
clone size: NA
CDR3 protein: CASSAGQVLAGRSYNEQFF

V gene: TRBV6-2/TRBV6-3
clone size: NA
CDR3 protein: CASSYNRGYGGEQFF

V gene: TRBV29-1
clone size: NA
CDR3 protein: CSVGGLDREKLFF

V gene: TRBV5-4
clone size: few
CDR3 protein: CASSLNRGSYEQYF

V gene: TRBV27
clone size: few
CDR3 protein: CASKPTVGSQYF

V gene: TRBV6-2/TRBV6-3
clone size: once
CDR3 protein: CASSYSLFGTRQGNQPQHF